This entry is about one TCR beta chain. The sample comes from a study of Ad26.COV2.S vaccination and SARS-CoV-2 variants. Repertoires were generated with immunoSEQ multiplex PCR, while TCRdb's copy carries only in-frame clones and drops some. The data show approximately 360,000 clones, about four fifths seen once. Treatment reported: roughly 19 received Ad26.COV2.S at low or high dose, single or two shots; 5 received placebo; per-sample allocation not given. Vaccine and placebo recipients were sampled on day 63 after the first injection. An Ad26 vector expressing Wuhan-strain SARS-CoV-2 spike served as the vaccine. Trimming removed 4 bases from V and 2 bases from J, with 17 bases in between. This CDR3 has 16 amino acids. The germline gives CDR1 SEHNR, CDR2 FQNEAQ (reference sequence).

The receptor comes from a person aged 18-65 years who received the Ad26.COV2.S COVID-19 vaccine or a placebo. Sequenced here: peripheral blood, sampled in a trial of Ad26.COV2.S vaccine versus placebo. The J gene is TRBJ1-1, the V gene TRBV7-9; possible D gene TRBD1, 5 bases. This CDR3 is CASSSEPRVKNTEAFF. The CDR3 DNA sequence: TGTGCCAGCAGCTCTGAACCCAGGGTAAAAAACACTGAAGCTTTCTTT.